The 11 T cell receptor beta chains in this list originate from one sample, sequenced in a study of shared clonotypes between healthy human individuals. Data came from immunoSEQ multiplex PCR; TCRdb stores just in-frame clones and leaves some out. The sample lists 2.3 million or so clones, 85% to 95% occurring once. Specimen: naive CD4+ T cells from PBMCs. This sample's subset: CD45RA+ positively selected. These receptors all stem from a young man in good health. Some clones in this sample may be carry-over from other donors' samples.

This clone showed up just once. For the CDR3, the DNA is TGTGCCAGCAGTGAGAACAGATGGGGTTACACCGGGGAGCTGTTTTTT. Translation: CASSENRWGYTGELFF. V is TRBV2 and J is TRBJ2-2; D unclear. Germline V gene data show CDR1 as SNHLY and CDR2 as FYNNEI. V lost 3 bases, J lost 3 bases, and 14 bases lay in between. CDR3 length: 16 residues. Combining the CDR3 with reference TRBV2 and TRBJ2-2 gives the whole variable domain EPEVTQTPSHQVTQMGQEVILRCVPISNHLYFYWYRQILGQKVEFLVSFYNNEISEKSEIFDDQFSVERPDGSNFTLKIRSTKLEDSAMYFCASSENRWGYTGELFFGEGSRLTVL.

This clone showed up just once. The chain employs TRBV9 and TRBJ2-5, with 8 bases identical to TRBD1. The CDR3 loop spans 15 amino acids. The V and J ends lost 3 bases and 5 bases, in that order; junction bases with no gene match: 9. Germline V gene lookup returns CDR1 SGDLS and CDR2 YYNGEE. The CDR3 DNA sequence: TGTGCCAGCAGCGCTTTCAGGGGGCGGCTGGAGACCCAGTACTTC. Translating gives CASSAFRGRLETQYF.

This chain joins TRBV5-1 and TRBJ1-2; D perhaps matches TRBD1 (5 bases). The CDR3 contains 15 residues. In germline, CDR1 is SGHRS, CDR2 YFSETQ. Trimming removed 4 bases from V and 5 bases from J, with 18 bases in between. The CDR3 loop reads CASSASEWGKYGYTF. CDR3 bases: TGCGCCAGCAGCGCCTCGGAGTGGGGGAAGTATGGCTACACCTTC.

This sequence joins TRBV28 and TRBJ1-2; TRBD1 matches at 7 bases. The CDR3 is 15 amino acids. Germline CDR1 is MDHEN and CDR2 is SYDVKM. V was pared by 8 bases and J by 0 bases, with 9 bases of the junction left unmatched. The CDR3 region has the DNA TGTGCCAGCTGCTGGGGGGGACAGACTAACTATGGCTACACCTTC. It yields the protein CASCWGGQTNYGYTF.

V is TRBV11-2 and J is TRBJ1-3; tentatively, D is TRBD1 (5 bases). Per the germline V gene, CDR1 is SGHAT and CDR2 is FQNNGV. This CDR3 comprises 16 residues. The V and J ends lost 6 bases and 1 base respectively, with 16 bases between them. The CDR3 is CASSGPDTWSGNTIYF. The CDR3 region has the DNA TGTGCCAGCAGTGGGCCGGACACTTGGTCTGGAAACACCATATATTTT.

This chain joins TRBV7-3 and TRBJ2-7, with TRBD1 matching over 7 bases. The trim removed 5 bases at V and 5 bases at J, leaving 3 bases unmatched. The V gene's germline CDR1 is SGHTA and CDR2 FQGTGA. This CDR3 spans 12 amino acids. The CDR3 spells CASSPGGDEQYF. The CDR3 bases are TGTGCCAGCAGCCCAGGGGGTGACGAGCAGTACTTC.

The chain carries TRBV7-6 and TRBJ2-2; D may match TRBD1 or TRBD2 (5 bases each). CDR3 length: 15 amino acids. In germline, CDR1 is SGHVS, CDR2 FNYEAQ. The V end was cut by 5 bases, the J end by 5 bases, with 15 bases between. The CDR3 is CASSPTTWGTGELFF. For the CDR3, the DNA is TGTGCCAGCAGCCCGACTACTTGGGGGACCGGGGAGCTGTTTTTT.

The chain links TRBV6-1 to TRBJ1-3, with 7 nucleotides matching TRBD1. The J segment lost 0 bases and the V segment lost 7 bases, leaving 6 bases of the junction unmatched. CDR1 and CDR2 from the germline V gene are MNHNS and SASEGT. This CDR3 spans 15 amino acids. The CDR3 region has the DNA TGTGCCAGCACCATGGGACAGTTCTCTGGAAACACCATATATTTT. Its protein is CASTMGQFSGNTIYF.

V and J are TRBV7-3 and TRBJ1-2, with 10 bases matching TRBD1. The length of the CDR3 is 15 residues. Germline CDR1 SGHTA, CDR2 FQGTGA. The V segment lost 4 bases and the J segment 3 bases; nucleotides outside the gene matches: 5. CDR3 sequence (DNA): TGTGCCAGCAGCTGGGCCGGGACAGGGGACTATGGCTACACCTTC. Its translation: CASSWAGTGDYGYTF.

The chain uses TRBV10-3 and TRBJ2-1, with 9 bases matching TRBD2. The CDR3 is made up of 15 amino acids. Germline V gene lookup returns CDR1 ENHRY and CDR2 SYGVKD. The J segment lost 5 bases and the V segment lost 5 bases, leaving 7 bases of the junction unmatched. The CDR3 DNA is TGTGCCATCAGTCCTCGGAGGACTAGCGACAATGAGCAGTTCTTC. This translates into CAISPRRTSDNEQFF.

The chain joins TRBV28 to TRBJ2-2; 12 bases fit TRBD2. The CDR3 length is 17 residues. Germline trimming cut 5 bases from V and 8 bases from J; bases unmatched to any gene: 12. Germline CDR1 reads MDHEN; CDR2 reads SYDVKM. CDR3 nucleotide sequence: TGTGCCAGCAGTCCAACTCCCGGGACTAGCGGGCGTGGGGAGCTGTTTTTT. Its protein product is CASSPTPGTSGRGELFF.